The T cell receptor beta chain under discussion was sequenced for a study of T cell repertoires in cytomegalovirus infection. This clonotype turned up a few times. Its specificity is not known. One base away lies a much larger clone, so this may be a sequencing read error. In TCRdb, the reads were re-called with MiXCR into one record per CDR3 protein. The table has 150,000 to 200,000 distinct CDR3 sequences, roughly 22% seen once. The germline V gene encodes CDR1 MNHEY and CDR2 SVGEGT. There are 15 residues in the CDR3. The rearrangement joins TRBV6-2 or TRBV6-3 to TRBJ2-3; unclear D gene. Sequences were derived from CD8+ T cells from cultured PBMCs, sampled from culture after CMV antigen stimulation. The source is a human donor in good health (CMV status not recorded). Some clones in this sample may be carry-over from other donors' samples. CDR3 sequence: CASSQRRSSTDAQYF. The CDR3 nucleotides read TGTGCCAGCAGCCAGAGACGGAGTAGCACAGATGCGCAGTATTTT.